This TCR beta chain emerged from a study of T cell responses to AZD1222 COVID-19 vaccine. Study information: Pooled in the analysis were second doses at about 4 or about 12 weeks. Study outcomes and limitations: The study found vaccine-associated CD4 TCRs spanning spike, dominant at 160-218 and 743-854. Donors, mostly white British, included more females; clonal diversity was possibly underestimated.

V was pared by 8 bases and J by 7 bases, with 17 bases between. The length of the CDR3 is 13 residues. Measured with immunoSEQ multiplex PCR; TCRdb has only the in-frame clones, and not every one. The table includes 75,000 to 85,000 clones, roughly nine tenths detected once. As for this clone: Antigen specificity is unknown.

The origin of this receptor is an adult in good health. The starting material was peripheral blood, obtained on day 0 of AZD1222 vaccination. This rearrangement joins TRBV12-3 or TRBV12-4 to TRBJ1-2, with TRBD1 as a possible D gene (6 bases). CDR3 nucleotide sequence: TGTGCCAGCTCTCTGGGGGCGCGTACTGGCTACACCTTC. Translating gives CASSLGARTGYTF.